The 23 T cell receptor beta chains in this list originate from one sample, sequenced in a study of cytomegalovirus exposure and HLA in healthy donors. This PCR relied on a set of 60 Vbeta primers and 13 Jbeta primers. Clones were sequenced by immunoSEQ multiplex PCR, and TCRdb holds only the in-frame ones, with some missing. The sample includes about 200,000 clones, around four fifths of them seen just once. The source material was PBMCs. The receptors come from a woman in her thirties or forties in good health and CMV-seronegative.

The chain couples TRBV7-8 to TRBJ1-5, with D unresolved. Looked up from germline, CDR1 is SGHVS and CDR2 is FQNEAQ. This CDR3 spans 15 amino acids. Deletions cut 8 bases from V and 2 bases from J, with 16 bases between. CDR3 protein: CASSLSRSGNQPQHF. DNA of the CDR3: TGTGCCAGCTCTCTTTCCCGGTCGGGCAATCAGCCCCAGCATTTT.

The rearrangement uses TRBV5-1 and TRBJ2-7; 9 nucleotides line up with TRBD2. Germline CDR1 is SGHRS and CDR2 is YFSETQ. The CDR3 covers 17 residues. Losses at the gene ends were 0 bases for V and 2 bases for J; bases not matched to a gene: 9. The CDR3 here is CASSLAGAGGGPYEQYF. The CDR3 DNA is TGCGCCAGCAGCTTGGCCGGAGCGGGAGGAGGGCCCTACGAGCAGTACTTC.

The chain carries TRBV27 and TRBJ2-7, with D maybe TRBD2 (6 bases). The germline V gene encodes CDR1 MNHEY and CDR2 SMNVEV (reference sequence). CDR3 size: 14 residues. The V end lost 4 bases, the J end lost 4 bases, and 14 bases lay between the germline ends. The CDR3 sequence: CASSWGGGGYEQYF. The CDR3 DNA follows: TGTGCCAGCAGTTGGGGCGGTGGGGGGTACGAGCAGTACTTC.

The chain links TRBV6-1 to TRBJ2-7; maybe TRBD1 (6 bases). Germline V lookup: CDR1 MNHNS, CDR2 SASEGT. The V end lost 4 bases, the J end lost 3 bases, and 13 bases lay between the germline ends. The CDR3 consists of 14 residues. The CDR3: CASSATTGFYEQYF. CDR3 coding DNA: TGTGCCAGCAGTGCTACGACAGGTTTCTACGAGCAGTACTTC.

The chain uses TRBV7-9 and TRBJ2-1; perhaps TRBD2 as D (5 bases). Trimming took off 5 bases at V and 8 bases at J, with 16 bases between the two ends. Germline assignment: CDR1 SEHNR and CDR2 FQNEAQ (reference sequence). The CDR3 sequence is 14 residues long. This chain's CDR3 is CASSHHLAVDEQFF. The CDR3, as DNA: TGTGCCAGCAGCCATCACCTAGCTGTCGATGAGCAGTTCTTC.

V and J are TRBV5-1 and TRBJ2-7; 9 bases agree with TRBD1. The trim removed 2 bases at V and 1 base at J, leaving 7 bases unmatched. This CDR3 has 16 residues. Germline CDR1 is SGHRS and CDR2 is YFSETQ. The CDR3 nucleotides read TGCGCCAGCAGCTTTGGCATGACAGGGGGATCCTACGAGCAGTACTTC. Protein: CASSFGMTGGSYEQYF.

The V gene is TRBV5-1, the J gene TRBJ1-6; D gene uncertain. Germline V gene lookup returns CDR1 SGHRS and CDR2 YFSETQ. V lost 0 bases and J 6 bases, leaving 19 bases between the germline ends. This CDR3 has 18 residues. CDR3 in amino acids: CASSLAVDSLGTNSPLHF. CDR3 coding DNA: TGCGCCAGCAGCTTGGCCGTAGATTCTCTCGGTACTAATTCACCCCTCCACTTT. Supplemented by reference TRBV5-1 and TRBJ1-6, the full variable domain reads KAGVTQTPRYLIKTRGQQVTLSCSPISGHRSVSWYQQTPGQGLQFLFEYFSETQRNKGNFPGRFSGRQFSNSRSEMNVSTLELGDSALYLCASSLAVDSLGTNSPLHFGNGTRLTVT.

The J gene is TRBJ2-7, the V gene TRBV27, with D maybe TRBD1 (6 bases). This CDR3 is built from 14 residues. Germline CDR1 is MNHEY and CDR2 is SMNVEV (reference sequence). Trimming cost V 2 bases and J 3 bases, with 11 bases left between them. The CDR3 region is CASSLGGDGYEQYF. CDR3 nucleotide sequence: TGTGCCAGCAGTTTAGGGGGCGATGGCTACGAGCAGTACTTC.

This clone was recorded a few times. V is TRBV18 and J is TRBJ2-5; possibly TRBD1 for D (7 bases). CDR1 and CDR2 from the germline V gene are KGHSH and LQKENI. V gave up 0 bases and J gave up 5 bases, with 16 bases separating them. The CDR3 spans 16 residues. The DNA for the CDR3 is TGTGCCAGCTCACCACCGAGTGGAGGGGGCAGGGAGACCCAGTACTTC. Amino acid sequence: CASSPPSGGGRETQYF.

The CDR3 reads CAINRAGELFF. CDR3 nucleotide sequence: TGTGCTATTAACCGCGCCGGGGAGCTGTTTTTT. The chain has TRBV18 and TRBJ2-2, with no clear D. This CDR3 contains 11 residues. Germline V gene sequence: CDR1 KGHSH, CDR2 LQKENI.

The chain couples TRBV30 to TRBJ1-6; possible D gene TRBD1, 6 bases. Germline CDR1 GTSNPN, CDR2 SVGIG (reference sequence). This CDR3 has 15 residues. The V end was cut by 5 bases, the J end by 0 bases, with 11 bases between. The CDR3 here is CAWDRTNSYNSPLHF. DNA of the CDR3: TGTGCCTGGGACAGGACCAACTCCTATAATTCACCCCTCCACTTT.

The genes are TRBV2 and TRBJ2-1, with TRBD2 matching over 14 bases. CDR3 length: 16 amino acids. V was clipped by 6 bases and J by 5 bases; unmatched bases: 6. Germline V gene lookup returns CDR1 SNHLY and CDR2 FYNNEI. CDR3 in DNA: TGTGCCAGCAGCGACCCGACTAGCGGGAGGGACAATGAGCAGTTCTTC. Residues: CASSDPTSGRDNEQFF.

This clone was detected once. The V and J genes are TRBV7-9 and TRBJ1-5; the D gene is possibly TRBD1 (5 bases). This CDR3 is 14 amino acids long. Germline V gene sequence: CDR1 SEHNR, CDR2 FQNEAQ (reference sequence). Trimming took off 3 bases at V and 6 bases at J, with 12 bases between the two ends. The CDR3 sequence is CASSFGQGGQPQHF. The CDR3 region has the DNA TGTGCCAGCAGCTTCGGTCAGGGAGGTCAGCCCCAGCATTTT.

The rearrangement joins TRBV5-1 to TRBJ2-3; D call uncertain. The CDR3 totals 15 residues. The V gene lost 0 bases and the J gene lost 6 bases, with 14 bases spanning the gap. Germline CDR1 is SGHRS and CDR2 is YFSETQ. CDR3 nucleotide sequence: TGCGCCAGCAGCTTGGCCGGCGGAAGCCTGGATACGCAGTATTTT. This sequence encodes CASSLAGGSLDTQYF.

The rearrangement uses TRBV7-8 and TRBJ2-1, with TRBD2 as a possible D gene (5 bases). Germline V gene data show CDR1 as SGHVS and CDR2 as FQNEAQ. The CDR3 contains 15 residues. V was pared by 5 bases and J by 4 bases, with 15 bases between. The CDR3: CASSQRLEVYNEQFF. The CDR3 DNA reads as TGTGCCAGCAGCCAGCGGCTAGAAGTATACAATGAGCAGTTCTTC. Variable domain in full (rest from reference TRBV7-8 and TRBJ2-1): GAGVSQSPRYKVAKRGQDVALRCDPISGHVSLFWYQQALGQGPEFLTYFQNEAQLDKSGLPSDRFFAERPEGSVSTLKIQRTQQEDSAVYLCASSQRLEVYNEQFFGPGTRLTVL.

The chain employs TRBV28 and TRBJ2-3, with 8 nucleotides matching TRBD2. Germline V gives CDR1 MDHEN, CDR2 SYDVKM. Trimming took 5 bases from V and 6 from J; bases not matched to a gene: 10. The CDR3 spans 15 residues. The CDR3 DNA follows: TGTGCCAGCAGTCCGGGGGGGCCCCCCCGGGATACGCAGTATTTT. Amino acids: CASSPGGPPRDTQYF. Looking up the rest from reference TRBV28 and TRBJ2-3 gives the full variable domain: DVKVTQSSRYLVKRTGEKVFLECVQDMDHENMFWYRQDPGLGLRLIYFSYDVKMKEKGDIPEGYSVSREKKERFSLILESASTNQTSMYLCASSPGGPPRDTQYFGPGTRLTVL.

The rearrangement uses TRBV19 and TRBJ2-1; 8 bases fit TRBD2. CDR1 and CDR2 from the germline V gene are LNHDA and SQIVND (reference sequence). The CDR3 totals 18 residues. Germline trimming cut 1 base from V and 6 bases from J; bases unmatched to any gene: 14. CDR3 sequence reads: CASSIVGAGDFSPNEQFF. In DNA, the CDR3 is TGTGCCAGTAGTATAGTAGGAGCGGGAGATTTTAGCCCCAATGAGCAGTTCTTC.

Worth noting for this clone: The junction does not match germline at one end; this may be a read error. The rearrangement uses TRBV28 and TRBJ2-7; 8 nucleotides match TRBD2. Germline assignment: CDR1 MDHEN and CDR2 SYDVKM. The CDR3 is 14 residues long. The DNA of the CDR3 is TGTGCCAGCAGTTCCCGTGCCAACCTTCTTAGCGGGGACTTC. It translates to CASSSRANLLSGDF.

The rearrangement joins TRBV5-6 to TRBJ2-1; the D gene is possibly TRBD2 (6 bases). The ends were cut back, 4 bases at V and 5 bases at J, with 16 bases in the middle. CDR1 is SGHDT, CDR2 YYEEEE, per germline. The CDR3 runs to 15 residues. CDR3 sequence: CASSRVTGVNNEQFF. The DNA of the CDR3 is TGTGCCAGCAGCCGTGTTACGGGAGTAAACAATGAGCAGTTCTTC.

DNA of the CDR3: TGTGCCAGTAGTCCGTCGGGGGGGTTCAGTGAAGCTTTCTTT. Amino acids: CASSPSGGFSEAFF. J is TRBJ1-1 and V is TRBV19; perhaps TRBD1 as D (5 bases). There are 14 residues in the CDR3. V lost 5 bases and J 7 bases, leaving 17 bases between the germline ends. Germline V gives CDR1 LNHDA, CDR2 SQIVND (reference sequence).

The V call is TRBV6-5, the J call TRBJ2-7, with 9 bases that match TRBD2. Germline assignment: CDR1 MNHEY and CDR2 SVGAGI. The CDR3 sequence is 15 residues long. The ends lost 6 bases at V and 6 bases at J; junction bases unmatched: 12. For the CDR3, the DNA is TGTGCCAGCAGAACTTTAGCGGGAGTAGGCAGCGAGCAGTACTTC. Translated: CASRTLAGVGSEQYF.

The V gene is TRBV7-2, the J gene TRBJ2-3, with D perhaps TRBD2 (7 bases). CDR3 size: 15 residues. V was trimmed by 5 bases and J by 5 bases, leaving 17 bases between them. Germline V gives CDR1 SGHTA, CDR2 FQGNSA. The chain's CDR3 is CASSRLRGRGDTQYF. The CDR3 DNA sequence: TGTGCCAGCAGCCGACTTAGGGGGAGGGGAGATACGCAGTATTTT.

CDR3 bases: TGTGCCAGTAGTCTCGGGGTACATCAGCCCCAGCATTTT. It codes for CASSLGVHQPQHF. This chain uses TRBV19 with TRBJ1-5; D not resolved. V gave up 5 bases and J gave up 5 bases, with 10 bases separating them. Germline V CDR1 and CDR2: LNHDA, SQIVND (reference sequence). This CDR3 region has 13 residues.